The next 27 T cell receptor beta chains were all read from a single sample in a study of CD8+ T cells in alopecia areata. Reverse transcription of extracted RNA yielded cDNA, which provided the sequencing template. Assay used: immunoSEQ multiplex PCR; TCRdb lists only in-frame clones, some missing. The sample yields about 210,000 clones, approximately 45% seen once. The treatment denotes: oral pan-JAK inhibitor, 5-10 mg twice daily. Sequenced material: CD4+ T cells sorted from blood, taken at roughly week 36, from a patient treated with tofacitinib. The receptors stem from a human donor with alopecia areata.

The chain has TRBV30 and TRBJ2-4, with 11 bases matching TRBD1. The V gene end was trimmed by 2 bases and the J gene end by 6 bases; junction bases not matched to a gene: 3. The CDR3 length is 14 residues. Germline V gene lookup returns CDR1 GTSNPN and CDR2 SVGIG (reference sequence). In DNA form, the CDR3 reads TGTGCCTGGAGTTTGGGACAGGGGGGAAACATTCAGTACTTC. This sequence encodes CAWSLGQGGNIQYF. The whole variable domain, filled in from reference TRBV30 and TRBJ2-4, reads SQTIHQWPATLVQPVGSPLSLECTVEGTSNPNLYWYRQAAGRGLQLLFYSVGIGQISSEVPQNLSASRPQDRQFILSSKKLLLSDSGFYLCAWSLGQGGNIQYFGAGTRLSVL.

This rearrangement joins TRBV28 to TRBJ2-2; no firm D call. The CDR3 loop spans 13 amino acids. Germline assignment: CDR1 MDHEN and CDR2 SYDVKM. V was shortened by 1 base and J by 6 bases, with 6 bases between the two germline ends. CDR3: CASSLSGSGELFF. The CDR3 bases are TGTGCCAGCAGTTTATCTGGATCCGGGGAGCTGTTTTTT.

The chain is built from TRBV18 and TRBJ1-4; D remains unclear. Germline loops: CDR1 KGHSH, CDR2 LQKENI. The CDR3 spans 14 residues. The ends were cut back, 6 bases at V and 5 bases at J, with 13 bases in the middle. The CDR3 coding sequence is TGTGCCAGCTCGCGATCGGCGAGAAATGAAAAACTGTTTTTT. This gives the protein CASSRSARNEKLFF.

This clone has only a few counts. The chain carries TRBV4-2 and TRBJ2-1, with 8 nucleotides matching TRBD2. V gave up 5 bases and J gave up 7 bases; unmatched junction bases: 13. CDR3 length: 16 amino acids. Germline V gene data show CDR1 as LGHNA and CDR2 as YNFKEQ. Here the CDR3 reads CASSGNRAGEVNEQFF. DNA for the CDR3: TGTGCCAGCAGCGGGAACCGAGCGGGAGAGGTAAATGAGCAGTTCTTC.

The chain uses TRBV7-6 and TRBJ2-7; the match to TRBD2 covers 8 bases. Trimming cost V 2 bases and J 9 bases; bases outside gene matches: 6. Per germline, CDR1 SGHVS and CDR2 FNYEAQ. The CDR3 loop spans 13 amino acids. The DNA for the CDR3 is TGTGCCAGCAGCTTAATCGGTCGGGAGGGGCAGTACTTC. Translating gives CASSLIGREGQYF.

The chain recombines TRBV30 with TRBJ2-1; D gene ambiguous. The germline V gene encodes CDR1 GTSNPN and CDR2 SVGIG (reference sequence). CDR3 length: 12 amino acids. Trimming cost V 5 bases and J 1 base, with 6 bases left between them. The CDR3 DNA reads as TGTGCCTGGGGACCTTCCTACAATGAGCAGTTCTTC. Encoded protein: CAWGPSYNEQFF. The whole variable domain, filled in from reference TRBV30 and TRBJ2-1, reads SQTIHQWPATLVQPVGSPLSLECTVEGTSNPNLYWYRQAAGRGLQLLFYSVGIGQISSEVPQNLSASRPQDRQFILSSKKLLLSDSGFYLCAWGPSYNEQFFGPGTRLTVL.

The chain employs TRBV30 and TRBJ1-3; possible D gene TRBD1, 5 bases. The V gene lost 8 bases and the J gene lost 0 bases, with 14 bases spanning the gap. The CDR3 is made up of 14 amino acids. Germline values: CDR1 GTSNPN, CDR2 SVGIG (reference sequence). The CDR3 region is CAVGAENSGNTIYF. CDR3 nucleotide sequence: TGTGCCGTCGGGGCGGAAAACTCTGGAAACACCATATATTTT.

The sample holds a few counts of this clone. J is TRBJ2-6 and V is TRBV5-1; TRBD1 matches at 11 bases. The trim removed 4 bases at V and 1 base at J, leaving 7 bases unmatched. The V gene's germline CDR1 is SGHRS and CDR2 YFSETQ. This CDR3 spans 18 amino acids. The CDR3 is CASSPRTGGASGANVLTF. The CDR3 nucleotides are TGCGCCAGCAGCCCCAGGACAGGGGGCGCATCTGGGGCCAACGTCCTGACTTTC.

V gene TRBV2 combines with J gene TRBJ2-7; D may be TRBD1 or TRBD2 (6 bases each). CDR1 and CDR2 (germline): SNHLY, FYNNEI. The CDR3 has 15 residues. Trimming took off 3 bases at V and 4 bases at J, with 16 bases between the two ends. The CDR3 spells CASSDQGLTRYEQYF. CDR3 DNA sequence: TGTGCCAGCAGTGACCAGGGGCTGACTAGGTACGAGCAGTACTTC.

This sequence joins TRBV5-1 and TRBJ1-4; 7 bases are a match to TRBD1. J was trimmed by 8 bases and V by 3 bases; bases with no gene match: 7. Germline CDR1 SGHRS, CDR2 YFSETQ. The CDR3 runs to 14 residues. The CDR3 DNA reads TGCGCCAGCAGCTCGGGGACAGCCGAGGAAAAACTGTTTTTT. It encodes CASSSGTAEEKLFF.

This clone was detected a few times. V gene TRBV7-9 combines with J gene TRBJ2-1; the match to TRBD2 covers 16 bases. This CDR3 contains 17 residues. Per germline, CDR1 SEHNR and CDR2 FQNEAQ (reference sequence). V gave up 5 bases and J gave up 8 bases; unmatched junction bases: 9. CDR3 region: CASSPSGLAGGPDEQFF. The CDR3 DNA reads as TGTGCCAGCAGCCCATCGGGACTAGCGGGAGGGCCGGATGAGCAGTTCTTC.

This clone was detected a few times. The J gene is TRBJ2-7, the V gene TRBV30; D not certain. The length of the CDR3 is 11 residues. The V and J ends lost 4 bases and 1 base respectively, with 5 bases between them. From germline, CDR1 is GTSNPN and CDR2 SVGIG (reference sequence). As DNA, the CDR3 is TGTGCCTGGACGGATTCCTACGAGCAGTACTTC. It encodes CAWTDSYEQYF. The entire variable domain, with the rest obtained from reference TRBV30 and TRBJ2-7, is as follows: SQTIHQWPATLVQPVGSPLSLECTVEGTSNPNLYWYRQAAGRGLQLLFYSVGIGQISSEVPQNLSASRPQDRQFILSSKKLLLSDSGFYLCAWTDSYEQYFGPGTRLTVT.

The V call is TRBV11-2, the J call TRBJ2-2; D is ambiguous. The CDR3 has 11 residues. The V end was cut by 2 bases, the J end by 6 bases, with 1 base between. Germline values: CDR1 SGHAT, CDR2 FQNNGV. CDR3 nucleotide sequence: TGTGCCAGCAGCTTATCCGGGGAGCTGTTTTTT. Residues: CASSLSGELFF. Looking up the rest from reference TRBV11-2 and TRBJ2-2 gives the full variable domain: EAGVAQSPRYKIIEKRQSVAFWCNPISGHATLYWYQQILGQGPKLLIQFQNNGVVDDSQLPKDRFSAERLKGVDSTLKIQPAKLEDSAVYLCASSLSGELFFGEGSRLTVL.

The V gene is TRBV4-1, the J gene TRBJ2-1; the match to TRBD1 covers 7 bases. The trim removed 1 base at V and 4 bases at J, leaving 7 bases unmatched. Germline-derived CDR1 and CDR2 are MGHRA and YSYEKL. The CDR3 is 16 residues long. CDR3 loop: CASSQGKGAMYNEQFF. For the CDR3, the DNA is TGCGCCAGCAGCCAAGGAAAGGGGGCCATGTACAATGAGCAGTTCTTC.

The rearrangement links TRBV30 to TRBJ2-5; 7 bases map to TRBD2. Germline V gene lookup returns CDR1 GTSNPN and CDR2 SVGIG (reference sequence). The CDR3 totals 12 residues. Here the CDR3 DNA reads TGTAGCTCGCGACTAGCATGGGAGACCCAGTACTTC. Amino acid sequence: CSSRLAWETQYF. The variable domain in full, completed from reference TRBV30 and TRBJ2-5, reads SQTIHQWPATLVQPVGSPLSLECTVEGTSNPNLYWYRQAAGRGLQLLFYSVGIGQISSEVPQNLSASRPQDRQFILSSKKLLLSDSGFYLCSSRLAWETQYFGPGTRLLVL.

The chain is built from TRBV2 and TRBJ1-3; D not resolved. The germline CDR1 and CDR2 sequences are SNHLY and FYNNEI. V was clipped by 1 base and J by 9 bases, with 7 bases between them. CDR3 length: 12 amino acids. This chain's CDR3 is CASSEETSTIYF. Here the CDR3 DNA reads TGTGCCAGCAGTGAAGAAACAAGCACCATATATTTT. Full variable domain (remainder filled in from reference TRBV2 and TRBJ1-3): EPEVTQTPSHQVTQMGQEVILRCVPISNHLYFYWYRQILGQKVEFLVSFYNNEISEKSEIFDDQFSVERPDGSNFTLKIRSTKLEDSAMYFCASSEETSTIYFGEGSWLTVV.

V usage is TRBV15 and J usage is TRBJ1-4; possible D gene TRBD1, 5 bases. V lost 6 bases and J 0 bases, leaving 11 bases between the germline ends. This CDR3 has 15 residues. Germline assignment: CDR1 LNHNV and CDR2 YYDKDF (reference sequence). For the CDR3, the DNA is TGTGCCACCAGGAAGACAGCAGCAACTAATGAAAAACTGTTTTTT. It encodes CATRKTAATNEKLFF.

This clone was observed a handful of times. The rearrangement uses TRBV19 and TRBJ2-2; possibly TRBD2 for D (6 bases). Germline V gives CDR1 LNHDA, CDR2 SQIVND (reference sequence). Trimming left V 3 bases short and J 2 bases short, with 13 bases between. The CDR3 totals 16 residues. The CDR3 sequence: CASSIERVGNTGELFF. As DNA, the CDR3 is TGTGCCAGTAGTATTGAGCGGGTCGGCAACACCGGGGAGCTGTTTTTT.

The chain carries TRBV19 and TRBJ2-6; D is unclear. This CDR3 comprises 14 residues. Trimming shortened V by 9 bases and J by 0 bases, and 9 bases separated the two germline ends. Germline V CDR1 and CDR2: LNHDA, SQIVND (reference sequence). CDR3 nucleotides: TGTGCCAGCCGACGTAGCTCTGGGGCCAACGTCCTGACTTTC. Encoded protein: CASRRSSGANVLTF. Full variable domain (rest looked up from reference TRBV19 and TRBJ2-6): DGGITQSPKYLFRKEGQNVTLSCEQNLNHDAMYWYRQDPGQGLRLIYYSQIVNDFQKGDIAEGYSVSREKKESFPLTVTSAQKNPTAFYLCASRRSSGANVLTFGAGSRLTVL.

The rearrangement links TRBV30 to TRBJ2-1, with a tentative D call TRBD2 (6 bases). V was pared by 0 bases and J by 0 bases, with 15 bases between. In germline, CDR1 is GTSNPN, CDR2 SVGIG (reference sequence). This CDR3 spans 17 amino acids. The CDR3 loop is CAWSVRGLVSSYNEQFF. The DNA for the CDR3 is TGTGCCTGGAGTGTACGGGGACTCGTGAGCTCCTACAATGAGCAGTTCTTC.

V is TRBV5-1 and J is TRBJ1-1; TRBD1 aligns across 10 bases. The V gene end was trimmed by 1 base and the J gene end by 5 bases; junction bases not matched to a gene: 2. There are 14 residues in the CDR3. The germline V gene has CDR1 SGHRS and CDR2 YFSETQ. The CDR3 region is CASSLPGQGTEAFF. CDR3 DNA sequence: TGCGCCAGCAGCTTGCCGGGACAGGGGACTGAAGCTTTCTTT.

The chain carries TRBV4-1 and TRBJ2-3; the D is unclear. V shed 3 bases and J shed 4 bases, with 14 bases lying between them. This CDR3 spans 15 amino acids. Germline CDR1 MGHRA, CDR2 YSYEKL. The CDR3 DNA is TGCGCCAGCAGCCAGCGTCCCGGATCGTCAGATACGCAGTATTTT. It encodes CASSQRPGSSDTQYF.

This chain links TRBV29-1 with TRBJ1-1; D may be TRBD1 (5 bases). CDR3 length: 14 residues. Germline loops: CDR1 SQVTM, CDR2 ANQGSEA. V shed 0 bases and J shed 6 bases, with 14 bases lying between them. CDR3 sequence reads: CSVEDRKGPAEAFF. DNA of the CDR3: TGCAGCGTTGAAGATCGAAAGGGACCGGCTGAAGCTTTCTTT.

The chain combines TRBV29-1 with TRBJ2-1, with 10 bases lining up with TRBD1. The CDR3 extends over 14 amino acids. The junction had 8 bases not matched to a gene; V was cut back by 7 bases and J by 5 bases. The V gene's germline CDR1 is SQVTM and CDR2 ANQGSEA. This CDR3 is CSGRDRGYHNEQFF. As DNA, the CDR3 is TGCAGCGGAAGGGACAGGGGTTACCACAATGAGCAGTTCTTC.

This clone was observed a handful of times. The chain employs TRBV5-4 and TRBJ2-7; a weak D match, TRBD2 (5 bases). Trimming took 3 bases from V and 5 from J, leaving 15 bases between them. The CDR3 covers 14 residues. The germline gives CDR1 SGHNT, CDR2 YYREEE (reference sequence). The CDR3 region is CASSSTGKFNEQYF. Written as DNA, the CDR3 is TGTGCCAGCAGCTCAACCGGGAAGTTCAACGAGCAGTACTTC.

The CDR3, as DNA: TGCGCCAGCAGCCAAGAGATTGGGGGCACCATATATTTT. Its translation is CASSQEIGGTIYF. The chain combines TRBV4-1 with TRBJ1-3; TRBD1 is a possible D gene (5 bases). This CDR3 has 13 amino acids. Germline V gene data show CDR1 as MGHRA and CDR2 as YSYEKL. V lost 0 bases and J lost 9, with 9 bases in between.

This chain links TRBV5-1 with TRBJ2-5; 9 nucleotides align to TRBD2. TRBJ2-7 explains the end of the DNA better; the J call may be wrong. Per the germline V gene, CDR1 is SGHRS and CDR2 is YFSETQ. This CDR3 has 16 amino acids. CDR3 residues: CASSVTSGPASYEQYF. CDR3 bases: TGCGCCAGCAGCGTAACTAGCGGGCCCGCCAGTTACGAGCAGTACTTC.